The rows below give T cell receptor beta chains drawn from one sample of a study of T cell responses to AZD1222 COVID-19 vaccine. The repertoire was sequenced with immunoSEQ multiplex PCR; TCRdb's copy has only in-frame clones and lacks some. This table has nearly 100,000 clones, around nine tenths appearing once. This specimen consisted of peripheral blood, obtained on day 0 of AZD1222 vaccination. These receptors all come from an adult in good health. Both conserved end residues are part of each CDR3. D genes are given only for firm matches. Only some rows state a clone size, as once, few, many or a class for expanded clones.

d_call	v_call	clone_size	j_call	cdr3_aa	cdr3_nt
TRBD2	TRBV28	NA	TRBJ2-3	CASSPLILAGVRDTQYF	TGTGCCAGCAGTCCTCTTATACTAGCGGGGGTGAGGGATACGCAGTATTTT
NA	TRBV10-2	NA	TRBJ2-7	CASGRGNRNEQYF	TGCGCCAGCGGAAGGGGGAATAGAAACGAGCAGTACTTC
NA	TRBV10-2	once	TRBJ1-5	CASSKHEDQPQHF	TGCGCCAGCAGCAAACACGAGGATCAGCCCCAGCATTTT
TRBD1	TRBV6-5	NA	TRBJ1-5	CASRVRGTEPQHF	TGTGCCAGCAGGGTCAGGGGGACGGAGCCCCAGCATTTT
NA	TRBV19	NA	TRBJ1-1	CASSPGTVDNTEAFF	TGTGCCAGTAGTCCCGGGACGGTTGACAACACTGAAGCTTTCTTT
NA	TRBV6-1	NA	TRBJ1-6	CASSEIVTSPLHF	TGTGCCAGCAGTGAAATCGTAACTTCACCCCTCCACTTT
NA	TRBV7-2	once	TRBJ1-6	CASSFSRGNSPLHF	TGTGCCAGCAGCTTCAGCAGGGGTAATTCACCCCTCCACTTT
TRBD1	TRBV28	NA	TRBJ1-2	CASSSSDRVYGYTF	TGTGCCAGCAGTTCCTCGGACAGGGTCTATGGCTACACCTTC
NA	TRBV19	NA	TRBJ1-5	CASQEDPNQPQHF	TGTGCCAGTCAAGAGGACCCCAATCAGCCCCAGCATTTT
NA	TRBV19	NA	TRBJ1-2	CASSLSPTYGYTF	TGTGCCAGTAGCCTCTCACCTACGTATGGCTACACCTTC
NA	TRBV7-2	NA	TRBJ1-5	CASSLGPREGLWQPQHF	TGTGCCAGCAGCTTAGGGCCCCGGGAGGGGTTGTGGCAGCCCCAGCATTTT
TRBD1	TRBV18	NA	TRBJ1-3	CASSRWDRASGNTIYF	TGTGCCAGCTCACGATGGGACAGGGCCTCTGGAAACACCATATATTTT
TRBD1	TRBV10-2	NA	TRBJ2-2	CASSLGQGVFGELFF	TGCGCCAGCAGCCTCGGACAGGGGGTATTCGGGGAGCTGTTTTTT
NA	TRBV6-2/TRBV6-3	NA	TRBJ2-1	CASSYTDPANEQFF	TGTGCCAGCAGTTACACTGATCCCGCCAATGAGCAGTTCTTC
NA	TRBV25-1	NA	TRBJ1-6	CASRLTDNSPLHF	TGTGCCAGCAGGTTAACAGATAATTCACCCCTCCACTTT
NA	TRBV5-5	NA	TRBJ2-5	CASSFGGGAVETQYF	TGTGCCAGCAGCTTCGGAGGGGGGGCCGTAGAGACCCAGTACTTC
NA	TRBV6-1	NA	TRBJ1-6	CASSDRWGNSPLHF	TGTGCCAGCAGTGACCGATGGGGTAATTCACCCCTCCACTTT
NA	TRBV4-3	NA	TRBJ1-2	CASSQDRQAYGYTF	TGCGCCAGCAGCCAAGATAGGCAGGCCTATGGCTACACCTTC
NA	TRBV5-1	NA	TRBJ1-6	CASSGGMVYSPLHF	TGCGCCAGCAGCGGGGGGATGGTTTATTCACCCCTCCACTTT
NA	TRBV14	few	TRBJ2-1	CASSLDPLDEQFF	TGTGCCAGCAGCCTGGACCCGCTGGATGAGCAGTTCTTC
TRBD1	TRBV2	NA	TRBJ1-5	CASSRDRGGNQPQHF	TGTGCCAGCAGTCGGGACAGGGGAGGGAATCAGCCCCAGCATTTT
TRBD1	TRBV6-2/TRBV6-3	NA	TRBJ1-5	CASSYRGTGYNQPQHF	TGTGCCAGCAGTTACAGGGGGACAGGGTACAATCAGCCCCAGCATTTT
TRBD1	TRBV7-9	NA	TRBJ1-3	CASSPDRAQSNTIYF	TGTGCCAGCAGCCCCGACAGGGCCCAAAGCAACACCATATATTTT
NA	TRBV27	few	TRBJ1-2	CASSRTANYGYTF	TGTGCCAGCAGTCGTACTGCTAACTATGGCTACACCTTC
NA	TRBV28	NA	TRBJ2-1	CASRGTFEQFF	TGTGCCAGCAGGGGGACCTTCGAGCAGTTCTTC
TRBD1	TRBV19	NA	TRBJ1-1	CASSGRGQGRTEAFF	TGTGCCAGTAGCGGGAGGGGACAGGGGAGAACCGAAGCTTTCTTT
TRBD1	TRBV11-1	NA	TRBJ1-1	CASSSRDSTEAFF	TGTGCCAGCAGCTCCCGGGACAGCACTGAAGCTTTCTTT
TRBD2	TRBV6-4	NA	TRBJ2-1	CASRPTGTSGYNEQFF	TGTGCCAGCAGACCTACCGGGACTAGCGGGTACAATGAGCAGTTCTTC